Shown below are 25 T cell receptor beta chains from a single sample sequenced in a study of blood T cell repertoires in COVID-19. Data came from immunoSEQ multiplex PCR; TCRdb stores just in-frame clones and leaves some out. The table includes under 140,000 clones, 88% detected once. Sequencing used peripheral blood. These receptor sequences come from a woman aged 45-65 years with acute or convalescent COVID-19.

V and J are TRBV19 and TRBJ1-5; D uncertain. Trimming shortened V by 3 bases and J by 3 bases, and 9 bases separated the two germline ends. CDR3 size: 14 residues. The V gene's germline CDR1 is LNHDA and CDR2 SQIVND (reference sequence). CDR3 residues: CASSIGGNNQPQHF. The CDR3 bases are TGTGCCAGTAGTATCGGCGGAAACAATCAGCCCCAGCATTTT.

The gene calls are TRBV2 and TRBJ2-7; 8 positions match TRBD2. Germline loops: CDR1 SNHLY, CDR2 FYNNEI. CDR3 size: 16 residues. Trimming cost V 4 bases and J 2 bases; bases outside gene matches: 10. Written as DNA, the CDR3 is TGTGCCAGCAGTGCCCCCGAGAAGCGGGGGACCTACGAGCAGTACTTC. Translated: CASSAPEKRGTYEQYF.

This chain joins TRBV5-1 and TRBJ1-3; no firm D call. This CDR3 comprises 18 residues. Trimming removed 0 bases at V and 3 bases at J, with 19 bases between. Germline V gene lookup returns CDR1 SGHRS and CDR2 YFSETQ. The CDR3 nucleotides read TGCGCCAGCAGCTTGGTCGGCGCGGGAGCGGCTAGTGGAAACACCATATATTTT. Translated, it gives CASSLVGAGAASGNTIYF.

This clone was seen just once. CDR3 nucleotides: TGCGCCAGCAGCTTGGCCTCAGGAAGCATCACTGAAGCTTTCTTT. It is translated as CASSLASGSITEAFF. The chain couples TRBV5-1 to TRBJ1-1; D is unresolved. Trimming shortened V by 0 bases and J by 4 bases, and 13 bases separated the two germline ends. This CDR3 has 15 amino acids. Germline-derived CDR1 and CDR2 are SGHRS and YFSETQ.

The V call is TRBV5-1, the J call TRBJ2-1, with unresolved D. This CDR3 has 15 residues. V shed 0 bases and J shed 0 bases, with 7 bases lying between them. In germline, CDR1 is SGHRS, CDR2 YFSETQ. For the CDR3, the DNA is TGCGCCAGCAGCTTGGTACAGAGCTCCTACAATGAGCAGTTCTTC. Translation: CASSLVQSSYNEQFF. The full variable domain, rest sourced from reference TRBV5-1 and TRBJ2-1, is KAGVTQTPRYLIKTRGQQVTLSCSPISGHRSVSWYQQTPGQGLQFLFEYFSETQRNKGNFPGRFSGRQFSNSRSEMNVSTLELGDSALYLCASSLVQSSYNEQFFGPGTRLTVL.

This clone was seen more than once but under ten times. The chain has TRBV7-8 and TRBJ2-4, with 7 bases matching TRBD1. The junction had 6 bases not matched to a gene; V was cut back by 1 base and J by 3 bases. The CDR3 totals 16 residues. Germline CDR1 and CDR2: SGHVS and FQNEAQ. The chain's CDR3 is CASSLEAGGVKNIQYF. In DNA, the CDR3 is TGTGCCAGCAGCTTAGAGGCAGGGGGTGTCAAAAACATTCAGTACTTC. Combining the CDR3 with reference TRBV7-8 and TRBJ2-4 gives the whole variable domain GAGVSQSPRYKVAKRGQDVALRCDPISGHVSLFWYQQALGQGPEFLTYFQNEAQLDKSGLPSDRFFAERPEGSVSTLKIQRTQQEDSAVYLCASSLEAGGVKNIQYFGAGTRLSVL.

This clone has more than one count but fewer than ten. The chain is built from TRBV7-9 and TRBJ2-5; 13 bases are shared with TRBD2. The CDR3 is 16 residues long. The junction had 3 bases not matched to a gene; V was cut back by 3 bases and J by 2 bases. CDR1 and CDR2 (germline): SEHNR, FQNEAQ (reference sequence). The CDR3 nucleotides read TGTGCCAGCAGCTTGGGACTAGCGGGACTACAAGAGACCCAGTACTTC. Protein product: CASSLGLAGLQETQYF.

This chain connects TRBV11-3 to TRBJ2-5, with D perhaps matching TRBD2 (6 bases). Germline V CDR1 and CDR2: SGHNT, YENEEA. Deletions cut 2 bases from V and 4 bases from J, with 14 bases between. CDR3 length equals 15 residues. CDR3 in DNA: TGTGCCAGCAGCTTACGATGGGGGGTTTCAGAGACCCAGTACTTC. It codes for CASSLRWGVSETQYF.

The chain couples TRBV7-9 to TRBJ2-3, with D unresolved. Germline CDR1 is SEHNR and CDR2 is FQNEAQ (reference sequence). V gave up 6 bases and J gave up 1 base, with 8 bases separating them. The CDR3 is made up of 13 amino acids. The CDR3: CASSLLGTDTQYF. The CDR3 nucleotides read TGTGCCAGCAGTCTTCTAGGCACAGATACGCAGTATTTT.

The V call is TRBV5-1, the J call TRBJ2-7; the D gene is possibly TRBD2 (7 bases). V was trimmed by 0 bases and J by 4 bases, leaving 20 bases between them. The CDR3 runs to 17 residues. Germline lookup yields CDR1 SGHRS and CDR2 YFSETQ. CDR3 DNA sequence: TGCGCCAGCAGCTTGGCGGGGGGCTTTCGGGGGCCGTACGAGCAGTACTTC. Its translation: CASSLAGGFRGPYEQYF.

The chain employs TRBV3-1 (or the pseudogene TRBV3-2) and TRBJ1-6; TRBD1 agrees at 7 bases. The V segment lost 1 base and the J segment 11 bases; nucleotides outside the gene matches: 8. Germline CDR1 reads LGHDT; CDR2 reads YNNKEL (reference sequence). The CDR3 loop spans 15 amino acids. CDR3 in DNA: TGTGCCAGCAGCCAAGGCAGGGGGAGAACGACACCCCTCCACTTT. Its translation is CASSQGRGRTTPLHF.

The V and J genes are TRBV3-1 (or the pseudogene TRBV3-2) and TRBJ2-6; possible D gene TRBD1, 6 bases. The germline CDR1 and CDR2 sequences are LGHDT and YNNKEL (reference sequence). This CDR3 spans 16 amino acids. Trimming removed 5 bases at V and 4 bases at J, with 15 bases between. The CDR3 DNA reads as TGTGCCAGCAGCGCCTGGACAGCTCAAGGGGCCAACGTCCTGACTTTC. Its protein product is CASSAWTAQGANVLTF.

This chain uses TRBV28 with TRBJ2-7; 11 nucleotides agree with TRBD1. The CDR3 consists of 15 residues. J was trimmed by 7 bases and V by 5 bases; bases with no gene match: 10. Germline CDR1 and CDR2: MDHEN and SYDVKM. The CDR3 reads CASSTSGTGGKEQYF. CDR3 DNA sequence: TGTGCCAGCAGTACAAGCGGGACAGGGGGGAAAGAGCAGTACTTC.

This chain links TRBV2 with TRBJ2-1; TRBD2 matches at 12 bases. The CDR3 consists of 16 residues. V dropped 5 bases and J dropped 7; count of bases not matched to a gene: 9. Germline V gives CDR1 SNHLY, CDR2 FYNNEI. This CDR3 is CASSPTSGRGENEQFF. The CDR3, as DNA: TGTGCCAGCAGTCCGACTAGCGGGAGAGGGGAGAATGAGCAGTTCTTC.

The table lists this clone with a count of one. J is TRBJ2-7 and V is TRBV19; 8 bases line up with TRBD2. The ends lost 8 bases at V and 0 bases at J; junction bases unmatched: 6. The germline V gene has CDR1 LNHDA and CDR2 SQIVND (reference sequence). This CDR3 is 14 amino acids long. CDR3 DNA sequence: TGTGCCAGTCAGAGCGGGGGCAGCTCCTACGAGCAGTACTTC. It codes for CASQSGGSSYEQYF.

This chain uses TRBV29-1 with TRBJ2-1, with TRBD2 matching over 10 bases. Germline V CDR1 and CDR2: SQVTM, ANQGSEA. The CDR3 totals 15 residues. The J segment lost 5 bases and the V segment lost 6 bases, leaving 10 bases of the junction unmatched. The CDR3 DNA follows: TGCAGCGTGGGGGGTGGGCTAGCGGGAGACAATGAGCAGTTCTTC. Its translation: CSVGGGLAGDNEQFF.

The chain links TRBV15 to TRBJ2-6; D is ambiguous. Trimming removed 0 bases at V and 0 bases at J, with 12 bases between. CDR1 is LNHNV, CDR2 YYDKDF, per germline (reference sequence). This CDR3 spans 18 amino acids. Here the CDR3 reads CATSRDRVWSSGANVLTF. CDR3 DNA: TGTGCCACCAGCAGAGATCGAGTTTGGAGCTCTGGGGCCAACGTCCTGACTTTC.

The rearrangement links TRBV7-2 to TRBJ1-1, with no clear D. V lost 1 base and J lost 2, with 11 bases in between. The CDR3 runs to 15 residues. In germline, CDR1 is SGHTA, CDR2 FQGNSA. CDR3 in DNA: TGTGCCAGCAGCTTAGGATACAGTTCCAACACTGAAGCTTTCTTT. Translation gives CASSLGYSSNTEAFF.

The chain links TRBV5-1 to TRBJ2-1; 7 nucleotides match TRBD2. With 7 bases clipped from V and 5 bases from J, the junction kept 9 bases outside the gene matches. The CDR3 contains 14 residues. Germline CDR1 reads SGHRS; CDR2 reads YFSETQ. The CDR3 sequence is CASGRDSTDNEQFF. The CDR3 DNA reads as TGCGCCAGCGGGAGGGACTCCACCGACAATGAGCAGTTCTTC.

This clone was observed a single time. J is TRBJ2-5 and V is TRBV7-2; maybe TRBD2 (5 bases). Germline CDR1 and CDR2: SGHTA and FQGNSA. This CDR3 spans 11 amino acids. Between the trimmed V and J ends, which lost 6 bases and 7 bases, there was a span of 9 bases. CDR3 residues: CASSPRGTQYF. DNA of the CDR3: TGTGCCAGCAGTCCACGGGGGACCCAGTACTTC.

The J gene is TRBJ1-5, the V gene TRBV10-3, with TRBD1 matching 7 bases. After removal of 10 bases from V and 4 bases from J, the junction contained 7 bases not matched to a gene. The CDR3 contains 13 residues. The V gene's germline CDR1 is ENHRY and CDR2 SYGVKD. This CDR3 is CATQGQRNQPQHF. In nucleotides, the CDR3 is TGTGCCACCCAGGGACAGCGAAATCAGCCCCAGCATTTT.

The rearrangement uses TRBV7-8 and TRBJ1-1, with 9 bases aligning to TRBD1. Trimming at V came to 1 base and at J to 11 bases, leaving 8 bases not matched to a gene. The CDR3 contains 14 residues. Germline CDR1 SGHVS, CDR2 FQNEAQ. CDR3 sequence (DNA): TGTGCCAGCAGCTTAGGAACAGGGGGCGGTAGGGCTTTCTTT. It codes for CASSLGTGGGRAFF.

As concerns this clone: At the DNA level, this CDR3 is encoded by other sequences in the same sample as well. The chain carries TRBV11-2 and TRBJ2-7, with 7 positions matching TRBD1. Germline-derived CDR1 and CDR2 are SGHAT and FQNNGV. The J segment lost 2 bases and the V segment lost 5 bases, leaving 3 bases of the junction unmatched. The CDR3 is 13 residues long. CDR3 nucleotide sequence: TGTGCCAGCAGCCGCGACAGGGCCTACGAGCAGTACTTC. Amino acids: CASSRDRAYEQYF. The variable domain in full, with the rest retrieved from reference TRBV11-2 and TRBJ2-7, is EAGVAQSPRYKIIEKRQSVAFWCNPISGHATLYWYQQILGQGPKLLIQFQNNGVVDDSQLPKDRFSAERLKGVDSTLKIQPAKLEDSAVYLCASSRDRAYEQYFGPGTRLTVT.

The chain employs TRBV4-1 and TRBJ2-3; D unclear. V dropped 0 bases and J dropped 6 bases, with 13 bases sitting between them. This CDR3 has 15 residues. Germline lookup yields CDR1 MGHRA and CDR2 YSYEKL. The chain's CDR3 is CASSQDSGPVDTQYF. DNA of the CDR3: TGCGCCAGCAGCCAAGATTCTGGCCCAGTGGATACGCAGTATTTT.

This rearrangement joins TRBV6-1 to TRBJ2-1; a possible D gene is TRBD1 (6 bases). The CDR3 runs to 13 residues. V was cut by 3 bases and J by 10 bases, with 13 bases left in between. CDR1 and CDR2 (germline): MNHNS, SASEGT. CDR3: CASSERPGTEQFF. In DNA form, the CDR3 reads TGTGCCAGCAGTGAGAGACCCGGGACAGAGCAGTTCTTC.